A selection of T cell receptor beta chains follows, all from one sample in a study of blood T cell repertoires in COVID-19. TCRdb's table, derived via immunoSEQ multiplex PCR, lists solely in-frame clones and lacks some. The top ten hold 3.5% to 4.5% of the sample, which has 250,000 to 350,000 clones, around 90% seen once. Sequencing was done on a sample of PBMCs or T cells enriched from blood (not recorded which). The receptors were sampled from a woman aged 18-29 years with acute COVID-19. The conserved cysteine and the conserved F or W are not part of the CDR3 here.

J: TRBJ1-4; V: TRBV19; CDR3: ASSQGTNEKLF
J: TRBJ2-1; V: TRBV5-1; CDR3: ASMRLAGANEQF
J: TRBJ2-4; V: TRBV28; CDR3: ASSFKSGAAQTKNIQY
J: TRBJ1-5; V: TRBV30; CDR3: AWSVTGGAQPQH
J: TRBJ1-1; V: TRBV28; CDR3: ASSLRDRGTEAF
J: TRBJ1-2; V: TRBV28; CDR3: ASSFTGVYT
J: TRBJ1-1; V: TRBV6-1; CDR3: ASSESGGKGNTEAF
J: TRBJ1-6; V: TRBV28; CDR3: ASSLGGGGRIDNSPLH
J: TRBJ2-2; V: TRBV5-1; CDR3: ASSLAPSGDTGELF
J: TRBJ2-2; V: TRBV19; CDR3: ASSIDRLRQGETGELF
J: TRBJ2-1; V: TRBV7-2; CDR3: ASSFAYNEQF
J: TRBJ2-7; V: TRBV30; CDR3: AWQGAHIYEQY
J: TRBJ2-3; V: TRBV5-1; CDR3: ASRDLGGRATDTQY
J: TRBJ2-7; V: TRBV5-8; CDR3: ASSLTWTDNSYEQY
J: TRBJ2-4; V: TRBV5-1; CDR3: ASSHRTGLAKNIQY
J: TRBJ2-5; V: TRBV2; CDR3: ASNKQDRKETQY
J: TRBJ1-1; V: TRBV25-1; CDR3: ASSELIGTRTEAF
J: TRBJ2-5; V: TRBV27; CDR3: ASSFRGQETQY
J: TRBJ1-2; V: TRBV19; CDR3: ASSSRRGDYGYT
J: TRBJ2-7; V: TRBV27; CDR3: ASRRPTGVEQY
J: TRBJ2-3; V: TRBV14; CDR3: ASKLSGWGTQY
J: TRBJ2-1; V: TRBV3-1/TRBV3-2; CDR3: ASSQWDRANEQF
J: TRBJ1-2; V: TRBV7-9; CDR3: ASSAGQGIYT
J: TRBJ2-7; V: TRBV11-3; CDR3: ASSSYDFTGAFSYEQY
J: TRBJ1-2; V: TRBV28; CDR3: ASSLLGGTGAYGYT
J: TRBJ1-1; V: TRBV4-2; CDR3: ASSGHTDLMNTEAF
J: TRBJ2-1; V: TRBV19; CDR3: ASIPNRAPGNEQF
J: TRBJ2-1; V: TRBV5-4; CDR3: ASSRTGDNEQF
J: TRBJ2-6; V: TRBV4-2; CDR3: ASSQLSSGANVLT
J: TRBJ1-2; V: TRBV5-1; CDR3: ASSLDPGGSYGYT
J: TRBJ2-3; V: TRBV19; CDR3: ATSSPSGSPGDTQY
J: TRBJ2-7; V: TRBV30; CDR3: AWGLAVNEQY
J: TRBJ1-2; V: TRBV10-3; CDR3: AISESYSPNYGYT
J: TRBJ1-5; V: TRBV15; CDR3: ATSRDSFVSPQH
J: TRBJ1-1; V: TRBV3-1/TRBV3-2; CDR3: ASSHSTAGAF
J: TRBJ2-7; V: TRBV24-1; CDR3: ATSDHRDRGIHEQY
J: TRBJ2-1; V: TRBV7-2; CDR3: ASSLGVGGSNEQF
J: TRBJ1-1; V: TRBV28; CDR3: ASSLSVRADLGAF
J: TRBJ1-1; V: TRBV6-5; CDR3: ASSWVPGQGALEAF
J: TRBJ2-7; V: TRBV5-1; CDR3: ASSLDRESYEQY
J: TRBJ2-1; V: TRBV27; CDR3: ASSLSWASNEQF